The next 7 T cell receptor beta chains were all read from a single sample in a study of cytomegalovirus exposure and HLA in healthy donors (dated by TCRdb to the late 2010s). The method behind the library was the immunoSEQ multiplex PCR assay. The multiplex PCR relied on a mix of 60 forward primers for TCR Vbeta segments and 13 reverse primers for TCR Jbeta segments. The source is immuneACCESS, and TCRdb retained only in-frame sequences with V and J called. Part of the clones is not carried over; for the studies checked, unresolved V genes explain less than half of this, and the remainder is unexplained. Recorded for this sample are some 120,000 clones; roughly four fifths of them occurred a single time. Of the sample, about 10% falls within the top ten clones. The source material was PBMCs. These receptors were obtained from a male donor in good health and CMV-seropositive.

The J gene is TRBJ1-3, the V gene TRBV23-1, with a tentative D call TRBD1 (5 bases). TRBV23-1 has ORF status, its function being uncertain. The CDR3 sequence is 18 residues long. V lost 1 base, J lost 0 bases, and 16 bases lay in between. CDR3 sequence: CASSQYRTPHTSGNTIYF. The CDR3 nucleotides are TGCGCCAGCAGTCAATATAGGACACCACACACCTCTGGAAACACCATATATTTT.

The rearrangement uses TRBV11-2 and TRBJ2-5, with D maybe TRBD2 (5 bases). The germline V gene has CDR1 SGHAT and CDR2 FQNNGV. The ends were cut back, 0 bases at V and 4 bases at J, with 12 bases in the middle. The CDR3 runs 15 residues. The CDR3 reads CASSLDVTSGETQYF. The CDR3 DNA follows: TGTGCCAGCAGCTTAGATGTAACCAGCGGAGAGACCCAGTACTTC.

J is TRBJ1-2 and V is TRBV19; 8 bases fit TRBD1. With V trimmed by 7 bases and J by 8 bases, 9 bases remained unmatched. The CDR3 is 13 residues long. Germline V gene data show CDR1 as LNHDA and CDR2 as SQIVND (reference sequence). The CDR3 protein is CASTLQGAKGYTF. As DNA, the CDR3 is TGTGCCAGTACCCTTCAGGGGGCGAAGGGCTACACCTTC.

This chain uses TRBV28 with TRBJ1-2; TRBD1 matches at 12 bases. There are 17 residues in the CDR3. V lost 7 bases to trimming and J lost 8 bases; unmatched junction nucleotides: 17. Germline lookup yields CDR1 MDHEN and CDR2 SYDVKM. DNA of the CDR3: TGTGCCAGCACCCTTACACGTAAAGCCGGGACAGGGGGCGGCTACACCTTC. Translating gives CASTLTRKAGTGGGYTF.

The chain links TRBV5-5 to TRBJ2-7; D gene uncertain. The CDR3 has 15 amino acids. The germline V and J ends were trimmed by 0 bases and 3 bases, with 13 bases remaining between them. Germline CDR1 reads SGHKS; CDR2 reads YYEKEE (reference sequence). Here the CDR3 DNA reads TGTGCCAGCAGCTTGGAGGCAGGCACAGTCTACGAGCAGTACTTC. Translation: CASSLEAGTVYEQYF.

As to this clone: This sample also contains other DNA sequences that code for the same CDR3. The CDR3 DNA sequence: TGTGCCAGCTCACCACCGGGGGGGTATGGCTACACCTTC. Its protein product is CASSPPGGYGYTF. The chain is built from TRBV18 and TRBJ1-2, with D perhaps matching TRBD1 (5 bases). The germline gives CDR1 KGHSH, CDR2 LQKENI. The CDR3 is made up of 13 amino acids. Trimming stripped 0 bases from V and 5 bases from J, with 7 bases between.

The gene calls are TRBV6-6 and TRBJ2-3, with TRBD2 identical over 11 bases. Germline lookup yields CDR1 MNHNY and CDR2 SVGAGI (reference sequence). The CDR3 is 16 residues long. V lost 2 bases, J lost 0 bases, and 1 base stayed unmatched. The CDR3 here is CASSYPSGRSTDTQYF. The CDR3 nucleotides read TGTGCCAGCAGTTACCCTAGCGGGAGGAGCACAGATACGCAGTATTTT.